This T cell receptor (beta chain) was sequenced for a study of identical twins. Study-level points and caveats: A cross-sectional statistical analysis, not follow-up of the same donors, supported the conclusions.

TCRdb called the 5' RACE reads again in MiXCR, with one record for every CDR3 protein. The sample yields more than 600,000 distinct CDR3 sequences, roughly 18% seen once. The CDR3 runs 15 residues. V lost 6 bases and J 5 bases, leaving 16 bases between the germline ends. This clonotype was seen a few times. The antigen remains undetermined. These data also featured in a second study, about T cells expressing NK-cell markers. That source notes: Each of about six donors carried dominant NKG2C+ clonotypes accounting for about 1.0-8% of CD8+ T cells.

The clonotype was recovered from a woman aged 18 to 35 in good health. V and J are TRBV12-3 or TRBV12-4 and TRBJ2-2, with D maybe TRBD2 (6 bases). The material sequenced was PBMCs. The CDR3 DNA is TGTGCCAGCAGAGGGACCCCCGGGGGTACCGGGGAGCTGTTTTTT. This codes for CASRGTPGGTGELFF.